The clone carrying this T cell receptor (beta chain) was seen a handful of times. It may be a read error: a sequence one base away is much more abundant. On the basis of clinical symptoms, serum thyroxine and TRAb, thyroid ultrasound and orbital computed tomography, diagnoses were made. This entry belongs to a study of T cells in Graves' hyperthyroidism and ophthalmopathy. Researchers took RNA transcripts and amplified the TCR beta CDR3 regions from them. HTBI primers were used for first-round RT-PCR of the TCR CDR3. TCRdb itself ran the multiplex PCR reads through MiXCR, one entry per CDR3 protein. Of 330,000 or so distinct CDR3 sequences detected, around a sixth appear once; the ten largest clones hold less than 20%. The germline gives CDR1 MGHRA, CDR2 YSYEKL. The ends were cut back, 0 bases at V and 4 bases at J, with 6 bases in the middle. The CDR3 contains 13 residues.

The V gene is TRBV4-1, the J gene TRBJ2-5; D remains unclear. Sequencing was carried out using blood. The source of this sequence is a woman in her thirties or forties with Graves' ophthalmopathy. The CDR3 DNA is TGCGCCAGCAGCCAAGATCCTGGAGAGACCCAGTACTTC. Encoded protein: CASSQDPGETQYF.